The clone carrying this TCR beta chain has a count of ten or more. The antigen remains unidentified. These data belong to a study of regulatory T cells in long-lasting Graves disease. Study-wide findings and caveats: Favored usage of TRBV28, TRBJ1-2 and TRBJ2-5 was recorded in persistent disease. TCR diversity was lower in persistent Graves' patients than in newly diagnosed ones.

As to time point: newly diagnosed GD, antithyroid drugs for less than 3 months. TCR sequences were obtained from RNA taken from PBMCs. V lost 1 base, J lost 6 bases, and 18 bases lay in between. The length of the CDR3 is 16 residues. Building of the TCR beta libraries involved iRepertoire HTBI primers and Arm-PCR of CDR3 regions. TCRdb ran MiXCR on the multiplex PCR reads and lists one entry per CDR3 protein. This table holds 440,000 or so distinct CDR3 sequences, about 15% found once. The data also belong to a second study, concerning T cells in Graves' hyperthyroidism and ophthalmopathy.

The TCR comes from a woman under 40 with Graves disease. J is TRBJ1-1 and V is TRBV12-3 or TRBV12-4; D perhaps matches TRBD1 (5 bases). The sample consisted of peripheral blood mononuclear cells (PBMCs), taken at new diagnosis, from a patient treated with antithyroid drugs. For the CDR3, the DNA is TGTGCCAGCAGTTTAGGTGGGACGGGCGTAGGCGCTGAAGCTTTCTTT. This sequence encodes CASSLGGTGVGAEAFF.